This T cell receptor beta chain was profiled in a study of Ad26.COV2.S vaccination and SARS-CoV-2 variants. Method: immunoSEQ multiplex PCR; TCRdb's copy keeps in-frame clones and lacks some. The sample lists about 500,000 clones, about nine tenths occurring once. This CDR3 is 15 amino acids long. Germline V lookup: CDR1 LNHDA, CDR2 SQIVND (reference sequence). Unmatched junction bases numbered 8, after V lost 4 bases and J lost 2 bases. Study-wide results and caveats: Reported post-vaccination CD8+ and CD4+ T cell responses to spike showed substantial breadth.

With respect to this clone: Its antigen remains unknown.

The treatment is: over 15 received Ad26.COV2.S at low or high dose, single or two shots; about five received placebo; per-sample allocation not given. Samples were taken on day 63 after the first vaccine or placebo injection. Cohort 1b enrolled adults aged 18-55 years in Boston. The sequence was collected from a person aged 18-60 years who received the Ad26.COV2.S COVID-19 vaccine or a placebo. This sample comprised peripheral blood, obtained in a trial of Ad26.COV2.S vaccine versus placebo. The chain has TRBV19 and TRBJ2-7; 7 positions match TRBD1. CDR3 residues: CASSTRQGPTYEQYF. The CDR3 DNA follows: TGTGCCAGTAGTACCCGACAGGGACCTACCTACGAGCAGTACTTC.